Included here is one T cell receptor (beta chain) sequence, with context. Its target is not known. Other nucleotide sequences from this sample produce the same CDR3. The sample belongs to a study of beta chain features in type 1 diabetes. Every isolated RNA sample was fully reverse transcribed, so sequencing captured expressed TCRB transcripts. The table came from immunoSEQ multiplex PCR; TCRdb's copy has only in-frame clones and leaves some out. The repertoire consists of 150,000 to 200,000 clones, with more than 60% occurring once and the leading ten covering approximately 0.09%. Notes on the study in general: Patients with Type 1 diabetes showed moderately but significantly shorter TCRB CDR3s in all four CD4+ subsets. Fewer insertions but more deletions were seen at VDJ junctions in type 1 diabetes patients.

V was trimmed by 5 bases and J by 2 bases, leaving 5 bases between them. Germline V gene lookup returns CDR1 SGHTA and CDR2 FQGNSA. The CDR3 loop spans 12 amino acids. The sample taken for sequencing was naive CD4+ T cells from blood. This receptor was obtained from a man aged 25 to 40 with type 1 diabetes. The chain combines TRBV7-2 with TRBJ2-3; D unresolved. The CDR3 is CASSPYTDTQYF. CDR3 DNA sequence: TGTGCCAGCAGCCCTTACACAGATACGCAGTATTTT.